Presented here are 10 T cell receptor beta chains from one specimen sequenced in a study of T cells in localized non-small cell lung cancer. Only in-frame clones appear in the TCRdb table, and some are missing; sequencing was by immunoSEQ multiplex PCR. The sample carries some 1,000 clones, roughly a fifth recorded once. Sequences were derived from normal lung tissue next to the tumor, sampled before any cancer treatment. These receptors all come from a male donor aged 60 or over with stage III squamous cell lung carcinoma.

This clone was counted between two and nine times. This sequence joins TRBV11-3 and TRBJ1-3, with 8 bases that match TRBD1. Germline V gene sequence: CDR1 SGHNT, CDR2 YENEEA. The V gene end was trimmed by 6 bases and the J gene end by 4 bases; junction bases not matched to a gene: 8. The CDR3 consists of 15 residues. This CDR3 is CASSSSRGPGNTIYF. The CDR3 DNA sequence: TGTGCCAGCAGTTCTAGCAGGGGGCCAGGAAACACCATATATTTT.

This clone was recorded a few times. The genes are TRBV1 and TRBJ2-4; the D call TRBD2 from the table was never checked on the DNA. TRBV1 corresponds to a pseudogene. CDR3 length equals 16 residues. The CDR3 bases are TGCACCAGCAGCCACCAGCGGAGGAGGTACAAAAACATTCAGTACTTC. As protein: CTSSHQRRRYKNIQYF.

The CDR3 region is CASSPPDGQGAYGYTF. Here the CDR3 DNA reads TGTGCCAGCAGCCCCCCCGACGGGCAGGGGGCATATGGCTACACCTTC. The V gene is TRBV11-3, the J gene TRBJ1-2; 8 nucleotides agree with TRBD1. V dropped 5 bases and J dropped 5; count of bases not matched to a gene: 13. CDR1 is SGHNT and CDR2 is YENEEA in the germline V gene. The CDR3 runs to 16 residues. The complete variable domain, with remaining parts taken from reference TRBV11-3 and TRBJ1-2, reads EAGVVQSPRYKIIEKKQPVAFWCNPISGHNTLYWYLQNLGQGPELLIRYENEEAVDDSQLPKDRFSAERLKGVDSTLKIQPAELGDSAVYLCASSPPDGQGAYGYTFGSGTRLTVV.

The V gene is TRBV6-8, the J gene TRBJ2-6, with a weak D call TRBD1 (6 bases). CDR1 and CDR2 (germline): MNHGY, SAAAGT. The CDR3 contains 17 residues. The ends were cut back, 8 bases at V and 0 bases at J, with 17 bases in the middle. CDR3 in DNA: TGTGCCAGCGGGGGCTCCTTGGTCTACTCTGGGGCCAACGTCCTGACTTTC. This sequence encodes CASGGSLVYSGANVLTF.

Comments on this clone: The DNA is omitted, as the CDR3 cannot be located on it reliably, and the CDR3 follows TCRdb's listing. The genes are TRBV28 and TRBJ2-1; the D call in the table, TRBD2, was not verified against the DNA. The CDR3 extends over 12 residues, inclusive of both ends. Germline V gives CDR1 MDHEN, CDR2 SYDVKM. The CDR3 here is CASSFARGTWFF.

Concerning this clone: A read error may account for a junction end that differs from germline. The V call is TRBV6-8, the J call TRBJ2-2, with D perhaps TRBD1 (6 bases). Germline V gives CDR1 MNHGY, CDR2 SAAAGT. The CDR3 sequence is 15 residues long. CDR3 loop: CAISGDKTFTGELFF. CDR3 coding DNA: TGTGCCATCAGTGGGGACAAGACTTTCACCGGGGAGCTGTTTTTT.

A few counts support this clone. V and J are TRBV4-1 and TRBJ2-7, with TRBD2 identical over 7 bases. The CDR3 runs 16 residues. Germline trimming cut 4 bases from V and 5 bases from J; bases unmatched to any gene: 14. In germline, CDR1 is MGHRA, CDR2 YSYEKL. The CDR3 loop reads CASSPPPSGLLHEQYF. CDR3 DNA sequence: TGCGCCAGCAGCCCGCCCCCTAGCGGCCTTTTACACGAGCAGTACTTC.

The V and J genes are TRBV28 and TRBJ2-5, with 7 positions matching TRBD1. Germline V gives CDR1 MDHEN, CDR2 SYDVKM. V dropped 6 bases and J dropped 1; count of bases not matched to a gene: 8. The CDR3 is 15 amino acids. The CDR3 sequence is CASRNRGERQETQYF. As DNA, the CDR3 is TGTGCCAGCAGGAACAGGGGCGAGCGCCAAGAGACCCAGTACTTC.

The rearrangement links TRBV9 to TRBJ1-2; TRBD1 matches 10 bases. With V trimmed by 2 bases and J by 7 bases, 11 bases remained unmatched. The CDR3 has 16 amino acids. CDR1 is SGDLS, CDR2 YYNGEE, per germline. CDR3 loop: CASSVFSGQGFAGYTF. The DNA of the CDR3 is TGTGCCAGCAGCGTCTTCTCGGGACAGGGGTTTGCTGGCTACACCTTC.

The chain carries TRBV18 and TRBJ2-7, with D possibly TRBD1 on 6 matching bases. The CDR3 runs 14 residues. Between the trimmed V and J ends, which lost 3 bases and 7 bases, there was a span of 16 bases. The germline V gene encodes CDR1 KGHSH and CDR2 LQKENI. CDR3 nucleotides: TGTGCCAGCTCACCCCCAAGTTACAGGGAGGAGCAGTACTTC. This sequence encodes CASSPPSYREEQYF.